The T cell receptor beta chain described here comes from a study of blood T cells in healthy people across ages. Study results and limitations: The study could not conclusively compare naive and antigen-experienced cells, given its unsorted PBMCs. Older individuals had lower TCR beta diversity per million T cells (the decline was roughly linear).

Comment on this clonotype: Antigen specificity is unknown.

Germline V gene lookup returns CDR1 SGHAT and CDR2 FQNNGV. The V and J ends lost 0 bases and 2 bases, in that order; junction bases with no gene match: 12. The CDR3 is 21 residues long. There were healthy Caucasian individuals from Russia, aged roughly 6 to 100, serving as donors. For every donor, a draw yielded 7.5 to 10 milliliters of peripheral blood. Sample-barcoded 5' priming and a J-beta primer mix drove a second PCR of 7 to 11 cycles. TCRdb itself ran the 5' RACE reads through MiXCR, one entry per CDR3 protein. The data show roughly 1.7 million distinct CDR3 sequences, about 31% seen once. The rearrangement links TRBV11-2 to TRBJ2-1; 14 nucleotides match TRBD2. The specimen sequenced was blood. The receptor was isolated from a woman between 25 and 40 years old in good health. CDR3: CASSLDRVGLAGVVPYNEQFF. The CDR3 bases are TGTGCCAGCAGCTTAGATCGGGTGGGACTAGCGGGAGTGGTTCCCTACAATGAGCAGTTCTTC.